These 8 T cell receptor beta chains originate from one sample sequenced in a study of T-cell memory formation after mild COVID-19 (dated by TCRdb to the early 2020s). Library preparation employed 5' RACE. TCRdb records Illumina NovaSeq 6000 as the sequencer. The public reads were reanalyzed by TCRdb: fastp trimming at Q25, MiXCR alignment, in-frame beta chains only. One record per CDR3 amino acid sequence lists the most common genes and DNA. The sample table contains 250,000 to 300,000 distinct CDR3 sequences; only one count was recorded for roughly 16% of them. The ten biggest clones cover approximately 25% of the sample. The sample was PBMCs or a T cell subset sorted from them (not recorded which). The origin of the receptors is a man younger than 35 who had mild COVID-19 (a few samples of this study predate the infection). The sample titles of this study are shuffled in the database, so cell type and time point are left out; the donor was told from shared clones.

This clonotype was picked up many times. The V and J genes are TRBV7-2 and TRBJ1-2; the D gene is possibly TRBD1 (5 bases). Deletions cut 5 bases from V and 6 bases from J, with 19 bases between. CDR3 length equals 15 residues. CDR1 SGHTA and CDR2 FQGNSA come from the germline V gene. CDR3 in DNA: TGTGCCAGCAGCCCACTCCTGGGGCGCAGAGATGGCTACACCTTC. It translates to CASSPLLGRRDGYTF.

This clonotype occurred many times. This sequence joins TRBV6-2 or TRBV6-3 and TRBJ2-1; possibly TRBD2 for D (6 bases). Trimming removed 2 bases at V and 2 bases at J, with 19 bases between. Germline CDR1 MNHEY, CDR2 SVGEGT. This CDR3 has 18 residues. CDR3 bases: TGTGCCAGCAGTTACGGGCAGCTTAGCTCGGGAGCCTACAATGAGCAGTTCTTC. It is translated as CASSYGQLSSGAYNEQFF.

This chain links TRBV4-3 with TRBJ1-3; no clear D gene. Germline V gene lookup returns CDR1 LGHNA and CDR2 YSLEER. This CDR3 is built from 12 residues. The V and J ends lost 0 bases and 9 bases respectively, with 6 bases between them. The CDR3 DNA reads as TGCGCCAGCAGCCAAGAGTCTCGCACCATATATTTT. This sequence encodes CASSQESRTIYF.

This chain joins TRBV5-1 and TRBJ2-3; TRBD2 might be the D (6 bases). The germline V and J ends were trimmed by 5 bases and 4 bases, with 14 bases remaining between them. The CDR3 extends over 14 amino acids. Germline V gene lookup returns CDR1 SGHRS and CDR2 YFSETQ. In DNA form, the CDR3 reads TGCGCCAGCAGGGACGGGGGAGGCGCAGATACGCAGTATTTT. The encoded protein is CASRDGGGADTQYF.

This clonotype has only a few counts. V usage is TRBV10-3 and J usage is TRBJ2-2; 7 nucleotides agree with TRBD2. Germline values: CDR1 ENHRY, CDR2 SYGVKD. After removal of 7 bases from V and 6 bases from J, the junction contained 2 bases not matched to a gene. This CDR3 has 12 amino acids. CDR3 nucleotide sequence: TGTGCCATCAAGGGGAGGGCCGGGGAGCTGTTTTTT. It specifies CAIKGRAGELFF.

The chain is built from TRBV20-1 and TRBJ2-5; TRBD1 agrees at 8 bases. This CDR3 spans 14 amino acids. The V segment lost 6 bases and the J segment 3 bases; nucleotides outside the gene matches: 9. Germline lookup yields CDR1 DFQATT and CDR2 SNEGSKA (reference sequence). The CDR3 coding sequence is TGCAGTGCCCGGGACAGGAGGGGAAAAGAGACCCAGTACTTC. It translates to CSARDRRGKETQYF.

This clonotype was seen only a few times. The rearrangement joins TRBV11-2 to TRBJ2-1, with D tentatively TRBD2 (7 bases). V gave up 1 base and J gave up 7 bases, with 17 bases separating them. The CDR3 extends over 16 amino acids. CDR1 is SGHAT, CDR2 FQNNGV, per germline. In DNA form, the CDR3 reads TGTGCCAGCAGCTTAGTTGCGGGGGCGGACGGGAATGAGCAGTTCTTC. It codes for CASSLVAGADGNEQFF.

This clonotype was seen a handful of times. The chain links TRBV24-1 to TRBJ2-3; 10 nucleotides line up with TRBD2. The ends lost 3 bases at V and 5 bases at J; junction bases unmatched: 13. This CDR3 has 18 amino acids. Per germline, CDR1 KGHDR and CDR2 SFDVKD. CDR3 amino acids: CATSDHSLAGSLGDTQYF. CDR3 coding DNA: TGTGCCACCAGTGATCATTCACTAGCGGGGTCACTGGGAGATACGCAGTATTTT.